This TCR beta chain derives from a study of CD8+ T cells in alopecia areata. Study-wide context: Tofacitinib treatment spanned 6 to 18 months, with 6 months off drug afterward. Affected scalp percentage determined the severity score of treated patients. Study-wide findings and caveats: Numerous expanded lesional clones remained in scalp and blood during tofacitinib.

Points on this clone: The antigen is undetermined.

Regarding treatment: oral pan-JAK inhibitor, 5-10 mg twice daily. The authors extracted RNA and reverse transcribed it into cDNA as the sequencing template. The data were produced by immunoSEQ multiplex PCR, yet TCRdb's version contains in-frame clones alone and is incomplete. The sample has about 74,000 clones; around 30% are singletons. This CDR3 contains 13 residues. The V gene's germline CDR1 is MNHEY and CDR2 SMNVEV (reference sequence). The ends were cut back, 5 bases at V and 0 bases at J, with 8 bases in the middle. Sequencing used CD8+ T cells sorted from blood, obtained at week 4, from a patient treated with tofacitinib. The source of this sequence is a human donor with alopecia areata. The J gene is TRBJ2-7, the V gene TRBV27; D is uncertain. The CDR3 DNA reads TGTGCCAGCAGTCTTTACGCCTCCTACGAGCAGTACTTC. This translates into CASSLYASYEQYF.